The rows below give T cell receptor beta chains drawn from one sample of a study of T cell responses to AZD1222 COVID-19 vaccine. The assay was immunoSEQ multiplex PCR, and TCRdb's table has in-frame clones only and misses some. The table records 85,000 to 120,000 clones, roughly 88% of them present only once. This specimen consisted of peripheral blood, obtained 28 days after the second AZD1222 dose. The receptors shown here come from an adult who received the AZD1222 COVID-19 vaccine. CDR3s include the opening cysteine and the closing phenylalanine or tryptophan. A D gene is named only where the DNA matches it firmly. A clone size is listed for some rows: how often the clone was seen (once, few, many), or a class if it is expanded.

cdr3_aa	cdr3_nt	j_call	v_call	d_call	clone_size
CASRSEWNTEAFF	TGTGCCAGCAGGTCCGAATGGAACACTGAAGCTTTCTTT	TRBJ1-1	TRBV6-5	-	-
CASSRRSASGNTIYF	TGTGCCAGCAGCCGCAGAAGTGCCTCTGGAAACACCATATATTTT	TRBJ1-3	TRBV11-3	-	-
CASSERQARSSPLHF	TGTGCCAGCAGTGAACGACAGGCCCGGAGTTCACCCCTCCACTTT	TRBJ1-6	TRBV6-1	-	-
CASSYRVNFGEQFF	TGTGCCAGCAGTTACAGGGTGAACTTTGGCGAGCAGTTCTTC	TRBJ2-1	TRBV6-5	-	-
CASSQDAGSINEQFF	TGCGCCAGCAGCCAAGATGCGGGTTCGATCAATGAGCAGTTCTTC	TRBJ2-1	TRBV4-1	-	-
CASSLGHTTFSSYEQYF	TGTGCCAGCAGCTTAGGGCATACTACCTTTTCCTCCTACGAGCAGTACTTC	TRBJ2-7	TRBV11-2	-	-
CASSSTSSYEQYF	TGCGCCAGCAGCTCAACTAGTTCCTACGAGCAGTACTTC	TRBJ2-7	TRBV5-1	-	-
CASSQDPNGRYGYTF	TGTGCCAGCAGCCAAGATCCAAATGGGCGCTATGGCTACACCTTC	TRBJ1-2	TRBV3-1/TRBV3-2	-	-
CASSRPSGTANTEAFF	TGTGCCAGCAGCCGACCCTCCGGGACAGCGAACACTGAAGCTTTCTTT	TRBJ1-1	TRBV6-2/TRBV6-3	TRBD1	-
CASSPRLNRQETQYF	TGTGCCAGCAGCCCCCGTTTGAACCGGCAAGAGACCCAGTACTTC	TRBJ2-5	TRBV7-8	-	-
CASSPTTGANVLTF	TGTGCCAGCAGCCCCACCACGGGGGCCAACGTCCTGACTTTC	TRBJ2-6	TRBV6-5	-	-
CASSLRGGGENGYTF	TGTGCCAGCAGCTTACGTGGCGGGGGCGAGAATGGCTACACCTTC	TRBJ1-2	TRBV7-3	-	few
CASSPRGDQPQHF	TGTGCCAGCAGCCCCAGGGGGGATCAGCCCCAGCATTTT	TRBJ1-5	TRBV25-1	TRBD1	-
CASSPRWVGDLAKNIQYF	TGTGCCAGTAGTCCCCGTTGGGTCGGTGATCTAGCCAAAAACATTCAGTACTTC	TRBJ2-4	TRBV19	-	-
CASSSDSNTEAFF	TGTGCCAGCAGCTCCGACAGTAACACTGAAGCTTTCTTT	TRBJ1-1	TRBV7-6	-	-
CASSPSRGLVYIHYGPYSNQPQHF	TGTGCCAGCAGCCCTAGTCGGGGCTTAGTCTATATACATTATGGGCCCTATAGCAATCAGCCCCAGCATTTT	TRBJ1-5	TRBV7-8	-	-
CASSEPGQGRAEAFF	TGTGCCAGCAGTGAACCGGGACAGGGCCGCGCTGAAGCTTTCTTT	TRBJ1-1	TRBV28	TRBD1	-
CASSIDLQGGYGYTF	TGTGCCAGTAGTATAGATCTTCAGGGAGGTTATGGCTACACCTTC	TRBJ1-2	TRBV19	-	once
CASSFAYGGAKKTQYF	TGTGCCAGCAGCTTTGCATACGGGGGGGCGAAAAAGACCCAGTACTTC	TRBJ2-5	TRBV12-1	-	-
CASSQDSEQAFGRGYTF	TGTGCCAGCAGCCAAGATTCCGAACAGGCATTCGGGCGGGGCTACACCTTC	TRBJ1-2	TRBV4-2	-	-
CASSYSLAGFQETQYF	TGTGCCAGCAGTTACTCGCTAGCGGGGTTCCAAGAGACCCAGTACTTC	TRBJ2-5	TRBV6-5	TRBD2	-
CASSPGTSGNTIYF	TGTGCCAGCAGTCCCGGGACCTCTGGAAACACCATATATTTT	TRBJ1-3	TRBV11-1	-	-
CASSSDLGQGGLWNEKLFF	TGTGCCAGCAGCTCAGACCTAGGACAGGGGGGGCTTTGGAATGAAAAACTGTTTTTT	TRBJ1-4	TRBV7-8	TRBD1	-
CASSREGLGNANTGELFF	TGCGCCAGCAGCCGCGAGGGCTTGGGTAACGCGAACACCGGGGAGCTGTTTTTT	TRBJ2-2	TRBV4-1	-	-
CAAAGASEKLFF	TGTGCCGCGGCGGGGGCTTCGGAAAAACTGTTTTTT	TRBJ1-4	TRBV3-1/TRBV3-2	-	-